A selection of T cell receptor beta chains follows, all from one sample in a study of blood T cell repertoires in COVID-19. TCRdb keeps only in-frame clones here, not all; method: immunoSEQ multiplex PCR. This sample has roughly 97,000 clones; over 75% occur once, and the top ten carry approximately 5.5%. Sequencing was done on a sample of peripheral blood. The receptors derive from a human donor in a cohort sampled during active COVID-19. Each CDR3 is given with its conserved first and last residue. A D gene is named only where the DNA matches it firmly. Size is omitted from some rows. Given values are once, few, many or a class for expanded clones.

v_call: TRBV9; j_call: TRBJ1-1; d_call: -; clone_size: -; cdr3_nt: TGTGCCAGCAGCGTAGGGCAGATGAACACTGAAGCTTTCTTT; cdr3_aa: CASSVGQMNTEAFF
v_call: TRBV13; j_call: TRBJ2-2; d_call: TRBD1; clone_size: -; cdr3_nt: TGTGCCAGCAGCTTAGGGGGACAGGGGAACACCGGGGAGCTGTTTTTT; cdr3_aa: CASSLGGQGNTGELFF
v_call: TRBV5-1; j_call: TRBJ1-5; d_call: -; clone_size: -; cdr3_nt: TGCGCCAGCAGCTTGGCCGGGGAGAATCAGCCCCAGCATTTT; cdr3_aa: CASSLAGENQPQHF
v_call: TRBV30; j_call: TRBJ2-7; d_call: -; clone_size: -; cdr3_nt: TGTGCCTGGAGCCAGCAGGGACAACAAGGGTACGAGCAGTACTTC; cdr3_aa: CAWSQQGQQGYEQYF
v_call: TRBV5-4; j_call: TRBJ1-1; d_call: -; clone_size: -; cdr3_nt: TGTGCCAGCAGTCTGGGAGCTGAAGCTTTCTTT; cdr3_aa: CASSLGAEAFF
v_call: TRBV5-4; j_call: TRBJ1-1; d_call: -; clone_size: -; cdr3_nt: TGTGCCAGCAGCTTCGGGGGGGAAAGCTTGAACACTGAAGCTTTCTTT; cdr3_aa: CASSFGGESLNTEAFF
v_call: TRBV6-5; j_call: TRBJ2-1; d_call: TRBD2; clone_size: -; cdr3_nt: TGTGCCAGCAGTTCCCTAGCGGGGGTGAATGAGCAGTTCTTC; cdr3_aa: CASSSLAGVNEQFF
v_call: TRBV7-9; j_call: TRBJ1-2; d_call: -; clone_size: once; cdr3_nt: TGTGCCAGCAGCTTAGTTCTCGGGTCGTGGTCGTCGATGGATGGCTACACCTTC; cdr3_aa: CASSLVLGSWSSMDGYTF
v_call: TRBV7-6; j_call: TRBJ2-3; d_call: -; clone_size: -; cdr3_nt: TGTGCCAGCAGCTCAGCTTCGGTACTAGTTTTAGATACGCAGTATTTT; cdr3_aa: CASSSASVLVLDTQYF
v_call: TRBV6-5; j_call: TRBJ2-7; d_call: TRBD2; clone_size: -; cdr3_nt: TGTGCCAGCAGACCCGGGACTAGCGGGGTCGACGAGCAGTACTTC; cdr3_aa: CASRPGTSGVDEQYF
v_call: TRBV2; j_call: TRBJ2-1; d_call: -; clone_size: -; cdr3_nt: TGTGCCAGCGATACTAGCATGGCTGAGCAGTTCTTC; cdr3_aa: CASDTSMAEQFF
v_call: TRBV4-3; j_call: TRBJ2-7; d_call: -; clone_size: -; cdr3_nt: TGCGCCAGCAGCCAAGATCACCAGGGACAGTACTTC; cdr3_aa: CASSQDHQGQYF
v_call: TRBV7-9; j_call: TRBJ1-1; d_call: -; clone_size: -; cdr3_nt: TGTGCCAGCAGCTTAGTAGCGGCTTTCTTT; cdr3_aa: CASSLVAAFF
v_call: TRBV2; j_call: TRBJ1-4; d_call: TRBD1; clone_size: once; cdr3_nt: TGTGCCAGCAGTTCGTCCAGGGGGCGGGGTGAAAAACTGTTTTTT; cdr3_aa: CASSSSRGRGEKLFF
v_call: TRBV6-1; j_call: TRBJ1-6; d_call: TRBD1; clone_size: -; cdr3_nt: TGTGCCAGCAGTGAATGGAGGACAGGGAATTCACCCCTCCACTTT; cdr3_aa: CASSEWRTGNSPLHF
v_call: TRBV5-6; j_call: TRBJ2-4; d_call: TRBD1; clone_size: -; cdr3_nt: TGTGCCAGCGGGGGACAGGGTTACATTCAGTACTTC; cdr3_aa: CASGGQGYIQYF
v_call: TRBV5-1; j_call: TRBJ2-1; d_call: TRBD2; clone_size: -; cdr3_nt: TGCGCCAGCAGCGATCTGACTAGCGGCAATGAGCAGTTCTTC; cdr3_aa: CASSDLTSGNEQFF
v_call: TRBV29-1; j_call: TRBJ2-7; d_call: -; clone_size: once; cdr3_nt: TGCAGCGTTGAAAGGGGTGGAGAGCAGTACTTC; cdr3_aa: CSVERGGEQYF
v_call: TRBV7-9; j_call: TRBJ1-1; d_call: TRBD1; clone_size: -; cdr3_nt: TGTGCCAGCAGCTTAGCGCGTCTTCCCACAGGGGAGAAAACTGAAGCTTTCTTT; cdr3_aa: CASSLARLPTGEKTEAFF
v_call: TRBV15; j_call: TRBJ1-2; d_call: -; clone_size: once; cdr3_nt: TGTGCCACCAGCAGAGGACAGCAATATGGCTACACCTTC; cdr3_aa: CATSRGQQYGYTF
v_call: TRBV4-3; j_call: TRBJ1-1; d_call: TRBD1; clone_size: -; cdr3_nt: TGCGCCAGCACACCGCGACAGGGTTTAACTGAAGCTTTCTTT; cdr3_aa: CASTPRQGLTEAFF
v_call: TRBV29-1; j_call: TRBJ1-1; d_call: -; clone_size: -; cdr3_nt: TGCAGCGTTGGAGCTGAAGCTTTCTTT; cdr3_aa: CSVGAEAFF
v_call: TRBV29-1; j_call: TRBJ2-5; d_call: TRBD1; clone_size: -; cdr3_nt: TGCAGCGTGGCCGGGACAGGGGGCTTGGAGACCCAGTACTTC; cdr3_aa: CSVAGTGGLETQYF
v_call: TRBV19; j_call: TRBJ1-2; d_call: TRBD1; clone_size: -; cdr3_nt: TGTGCCAGTAGTCGGACAGGGGTTGGCTACACCTTC; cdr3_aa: CASSRTGVGYTF
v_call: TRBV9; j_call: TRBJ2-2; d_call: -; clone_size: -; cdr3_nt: TGTGCCAGCAGCGCCCCGGGGGGCGTTAACACCGGGGAGCTGTTTTTT; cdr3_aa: CASSAPGGVNTGELFF
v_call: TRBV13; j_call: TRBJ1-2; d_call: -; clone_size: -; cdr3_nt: TGTGCCAGCAGCTTAGATTCGGGAAACCACTATGGCTACACCTTC; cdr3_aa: CASSLDSGNHYGYTF
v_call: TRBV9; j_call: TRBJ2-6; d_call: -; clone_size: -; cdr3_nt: TGTGCCAGCAGCGATCCACAGTCTCGGGAAGCCTTAAGATCTGGGGCCAACGTCCTGACTTTC; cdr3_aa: CASSDPQSREALRSGANVLTF
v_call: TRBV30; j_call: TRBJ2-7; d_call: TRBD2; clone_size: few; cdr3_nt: TGTGCCTGGGCGCCGGGACTACAATACGAGCAGTACTTC; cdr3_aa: CAWAPGLQYEQYF
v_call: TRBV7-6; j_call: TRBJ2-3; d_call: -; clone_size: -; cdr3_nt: TGTGCCAGCAGCTTACAGGGGTTGTCAGATACGCAGTATTTT; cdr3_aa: CASSLQGLSDTQYF
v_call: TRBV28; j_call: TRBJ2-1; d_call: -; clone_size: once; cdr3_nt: TGTGCCAGCAACAGGGGCGGGACGATTTCAATCGAGCAGTTCTTC; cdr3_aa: CASNRGGTISIEQFF
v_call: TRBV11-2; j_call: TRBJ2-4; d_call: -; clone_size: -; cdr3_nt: TGTGCCAGCAGCTCGGGATTAGCCAAAAACATTCAGTACTTC; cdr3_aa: CASSSGLAKNIQYF
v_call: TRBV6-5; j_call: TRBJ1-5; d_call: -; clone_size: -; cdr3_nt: TGTGCCAGCAGTTACCGTAGGGGTGGAAATCAGCCCCAGCATTTT; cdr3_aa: CASSYRRGGNQPQHF
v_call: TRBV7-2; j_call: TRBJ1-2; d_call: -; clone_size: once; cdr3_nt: TGTGCCAGCACCCTAACATTGACAGTATCCTATGGCTACACCTTC; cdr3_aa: CASTLTLTVSYGYTF
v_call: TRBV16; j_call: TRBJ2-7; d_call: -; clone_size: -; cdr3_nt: TGTGCCAGCAAAGGCGGGGAGGCCTACGAGCAGTACTTC; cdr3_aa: CASKGGEAYEQYF
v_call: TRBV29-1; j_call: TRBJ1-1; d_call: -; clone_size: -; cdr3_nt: TGCAGCGTTGAAGATACGGGAATTGCCACTGAAGCTTTCTTT; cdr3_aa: CSVEDTGIATEAFF
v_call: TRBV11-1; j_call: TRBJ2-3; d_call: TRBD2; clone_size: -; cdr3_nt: TGTGCCAGCAGCGGGCAGCGGGGGGGCAAGAATACGCAGTATTTT; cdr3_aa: CASSGQRGGKNTQYF
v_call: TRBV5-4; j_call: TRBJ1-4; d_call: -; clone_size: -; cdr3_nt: TGTGCCAGCAGCCGTACAGGTCCTAATGAAAAACTGTTTTTT; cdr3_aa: CASSRTGPNEKLFF
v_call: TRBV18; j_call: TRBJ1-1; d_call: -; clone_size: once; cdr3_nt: TGTGCCAGCTCACCCAGGTGGGGGGAAATGAACACTGAAGCTTTCTTT; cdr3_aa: CASSPRWGEMNTEAFF
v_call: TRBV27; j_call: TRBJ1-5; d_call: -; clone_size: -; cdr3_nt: TGTGCCAGCAGTTTATCAGGTCCGGGTCAGCCCCAGCATTTT; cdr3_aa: CASSLSGPGQPQHF
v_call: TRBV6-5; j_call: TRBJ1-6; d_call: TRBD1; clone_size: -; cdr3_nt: TGTGCCAGCAGCATGGACAGGGCGGGGAATTCACCCCTCCACTTT; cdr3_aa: CASSMDRAGNSPLHF
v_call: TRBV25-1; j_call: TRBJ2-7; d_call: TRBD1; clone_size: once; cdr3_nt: TGTGCCAGCAGTGCCCGACAGGGGGCCTCCTACGAGCAGTACTTC; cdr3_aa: CASSARQGASYEQYF
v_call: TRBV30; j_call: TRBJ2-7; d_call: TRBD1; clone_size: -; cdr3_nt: TGTGCCTATCACAGGGGCAACGAGCAGTACTTC; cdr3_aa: CAYHRGNEQYF
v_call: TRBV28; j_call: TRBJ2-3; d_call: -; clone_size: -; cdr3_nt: TGTGCCACCAAAACCGGGAGTCCCACAGATACGCAGTATTTT; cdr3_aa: CATKTGSPTDTQYF
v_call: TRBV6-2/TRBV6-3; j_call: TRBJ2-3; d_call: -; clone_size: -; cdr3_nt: TGTGCCAGCAGCCGAGAAATTGGGACAACTAGCACAGATACGCAGTATTTT; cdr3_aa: CASSREIGTTSTDTQYF
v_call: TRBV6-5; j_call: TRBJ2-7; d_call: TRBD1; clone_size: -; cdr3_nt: TGTGCCAGCACCCCCGACAGGGCCGAGCAGTACTTC; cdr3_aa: CASTPDRAEQYF
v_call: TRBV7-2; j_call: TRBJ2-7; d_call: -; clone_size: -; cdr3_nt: TGTGCCAGCAGCTTGTACGGCTACGAGCAGTACTTC; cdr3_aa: CASSLYGYEQYF
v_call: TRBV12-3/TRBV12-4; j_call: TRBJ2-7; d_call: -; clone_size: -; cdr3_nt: TGTGCCAGCAGTTTATCGGACTGGGGTTTGCAGTACTTC; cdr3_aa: CASSLSDWGLQYF
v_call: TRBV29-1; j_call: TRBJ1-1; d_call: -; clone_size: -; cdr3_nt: TGCAGCGTAGAAACAGGGCGCGGAGCTTTCTTT; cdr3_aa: CSVETGRGAFF
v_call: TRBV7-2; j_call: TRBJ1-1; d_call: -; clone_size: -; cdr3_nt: TGTGCCAGCAGCTCCTGGGGCAGGGAGGACACTGAAGCTTTCTTT; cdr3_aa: CASSSWGREDTEAFF
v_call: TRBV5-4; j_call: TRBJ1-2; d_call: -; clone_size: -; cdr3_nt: TGTGCCAGCAGGGAAAGAGGCTATGGCTACACCTTC; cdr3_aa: CASRERGYGYTF